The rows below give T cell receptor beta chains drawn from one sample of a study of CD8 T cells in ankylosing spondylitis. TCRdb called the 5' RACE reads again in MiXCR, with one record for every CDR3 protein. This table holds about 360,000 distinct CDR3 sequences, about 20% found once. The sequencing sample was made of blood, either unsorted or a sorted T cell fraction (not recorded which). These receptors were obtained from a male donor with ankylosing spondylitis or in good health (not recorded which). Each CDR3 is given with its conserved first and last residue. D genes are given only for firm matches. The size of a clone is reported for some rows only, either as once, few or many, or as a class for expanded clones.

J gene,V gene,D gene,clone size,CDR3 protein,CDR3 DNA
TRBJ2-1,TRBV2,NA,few,CASNRVGNEQFF,TGTGCCAGTAACAGGGTCGGCAATGAGCAGTTCTTC
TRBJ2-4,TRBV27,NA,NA,CASGLVPKNIQYF,TGTGCCAGTGGGTTGGTGCCCAAAAACATTCAGTACTTC
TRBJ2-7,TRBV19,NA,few,CASSIMGRSGYEQYF,TGTGCCAGTAGTATCATGGGCCGGTCAGGATACGAGCAGTACTTC
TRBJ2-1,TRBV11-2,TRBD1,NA,CASRTGTGGFVEQFF,TGTGCCAGCAGAACCGGGACAGGGGGATTTGTTGAGCAGTTCTTC
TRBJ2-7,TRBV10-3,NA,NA,CAISERDLYEQYF,TGTGCCATCAGTGAGCGGGACCTCTACGAGCAGTACTTC
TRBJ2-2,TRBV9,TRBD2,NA,CASSVWGGNTGELFF,TGTGCCAGCAGCGTTTGGGGGGGTAACACCGGGGAGCTGTTTTTT
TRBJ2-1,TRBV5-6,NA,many,CASRLTGNEQFF,TGTGCCAGCAGACTTACAGGGAATGAGCAGTTCTTC
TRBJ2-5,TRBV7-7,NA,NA,CASSPGGEAEEETQYF,TGTGCCAGCAGTCCCGGAGGGGAGGCAGAGGAAGAGACCCAGTACTTC
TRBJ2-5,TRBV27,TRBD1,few,CASSTEQTGGGETQYF,TGTGCCAGCAGTACCGAACAAACAGGGGGCGGAGAGACCCAGTACTTC
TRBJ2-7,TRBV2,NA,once,CASSWKDSSYEQYF,TGTGCCAGCAGCTGGAAGGACAGCTCCTACGAGCAGTACTTC
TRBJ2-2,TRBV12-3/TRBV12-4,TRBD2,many,CASSPPAGENTGELFF,TGTGCCAGCAGCCCCCCTGCGGGGGAGAACACCGGGGAGCTGTTTTTT
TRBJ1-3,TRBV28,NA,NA,CASSLASDTDAGNTIYF,TGTGCCAGCAGTTTAGCCTCGGACACAGACGCCGGAAACACCATATATTTT
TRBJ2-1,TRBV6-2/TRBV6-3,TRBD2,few,CASSTPGGAGRYNEQFF,TGTGCCAGCAGCACCCCAGGAGGAGCGGGGAGGTACAATGAGCAGTTCTTC
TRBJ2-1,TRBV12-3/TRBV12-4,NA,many,CASLPPGPKDNEQFF,TGTGCCAGTTTACCCCCGGGACCGAAAGACAATGAGCAGTTCTTC
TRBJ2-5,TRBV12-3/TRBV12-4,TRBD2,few,CASSPGLAGGETQYF,TGTGCCAGCAGCCCTGGACTAGCGGGGGGTGAGACCCAGTACTTC
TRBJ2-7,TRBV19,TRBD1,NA,CASTPGQGASYEQYF,TGTGCCAGTACCCCGGGACAGGGGGCCTCCTACGAGCAGTACTTC
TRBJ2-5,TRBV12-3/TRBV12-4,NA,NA,CASSPPRQVYQETQYF,TGTGCCAGCAGTCCCCCCCGTCAGGTCTACCAAGAGACCCAGTACTTC
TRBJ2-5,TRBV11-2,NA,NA,CASSSGLRTETQYF,TGTGCCAGCAGCTCGGGACTCAGGACGGAGACCCAGTACTTC
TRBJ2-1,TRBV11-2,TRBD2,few,CASSSMRGGGLAANEQFF,TGTGCCAGCAGCTCCATGAGGGGAGGGGGACTAGCGGCCAATGAGCAGTTCTTC
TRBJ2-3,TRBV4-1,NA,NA,CASSQNAGVGATADTQYF,TGCGCCAGCAGCCAGAACGCAGGGGTTGGGGCCACCGCAGATACGCAGTATTTT
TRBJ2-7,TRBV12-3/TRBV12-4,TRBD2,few,CASSLGRGVYEQYF,TGTGCCAGCAGTTTAGGGCGGGGGGTGTACGAGCAGTACTTC
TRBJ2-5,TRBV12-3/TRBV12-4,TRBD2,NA,CASSSYPSGGPEETQYF,TGTGCCAGCAGCTCTTATCCTAGCGGGGGGCCCGAGGAGACCCAGTACTTC
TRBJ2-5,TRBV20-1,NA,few,CSAGPGGQETQYF,TGCAGTGCCGGACCCGGGGGACAAGAGACCCAGTACTTC
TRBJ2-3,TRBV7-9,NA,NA,CASSLLTSSTDTQYF,TGTGCCAGCAGCTTATTGACATCCAGCACAGATACGCAGTATTTT
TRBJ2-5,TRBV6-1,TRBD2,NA,CASSKVAGGVETQYF,TGTGCCAGCAGTAAAGTAGCGGGGGGGGTGGAGACCCAGTACTTC
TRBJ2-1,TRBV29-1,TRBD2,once,CSVQRGGSNEQFF,TGCAGCGTTCAGCGGGGGGGAAGCAATGAGCAGTTCTTC
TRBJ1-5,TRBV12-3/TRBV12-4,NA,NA,CASSFTVAGQPQHF,TGTGCCAGCAGTTTTACAGTGGCGGGTCAGCCCCAGCATTTT
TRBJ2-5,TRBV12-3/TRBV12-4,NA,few,CASTVDSQETQYF,TGTGCCAGCACCGTAGACAGTCAAGAGACCCAGTACTTC
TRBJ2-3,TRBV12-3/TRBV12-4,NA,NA,CASSFRPNTDTQYF,TGTGCCAGCAGTTTCCGCCCGAACACAGATACGCAGTATTTT
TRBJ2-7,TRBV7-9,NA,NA,CASSLVPHEQYF,TGTGCCAGCAGCTTAGTTCCCCACGAGCAGTACTTC
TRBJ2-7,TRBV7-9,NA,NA,CASSSIGQLGPYEQYF,TGTGCCAGCAGCTCGATTGGACAGTTGGGGCCCTACGAGCAGTACTTC
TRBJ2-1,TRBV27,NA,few,CASCDGYNEQFF,TGTGCCAGCTGTGACGGATACAATGAGCAGTTCTTC
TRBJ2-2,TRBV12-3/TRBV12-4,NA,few,CASSPGSFSWNTGELFF,TGTGCCAGCAGTCCCGGGTCTTTTTCATGGAACACCGGGGAGCTGTTTTTT
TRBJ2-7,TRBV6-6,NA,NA,CASSYSNEYEQYF,TGTGCCAGCAGTTACTCGAATGAATACGAGCAGTACTTC
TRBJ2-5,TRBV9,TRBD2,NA,CASSPGTSGERAQYF,TGTGCCAGCAGCCCAGGGACTAGCGGTGAGAGGGCCCAGTACTTC
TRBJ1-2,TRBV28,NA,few,CASSFRQNYGYTF,TGTGCCAGCAGTTTTCGGCAGAACTATGGCTACACCTTC
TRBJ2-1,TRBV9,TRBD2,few,CASSVEASGGVWEQFF,TGTGCCAGCAGCGTAGAGGCTAGCGGGGGGGTATGGGAGCAGTTCTTC
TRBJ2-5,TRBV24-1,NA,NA,CATSDGWGPQETQYF,TGTGCCACCAGTGATGGGTGGGGCCCCCAAGAGACCCAGTACTTC
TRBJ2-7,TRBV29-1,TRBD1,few,CSARESRDSTYEQYF,TGCAGCGCTCGGGAATCCCGGGACAGCACCTACGAGCAGTACTTC
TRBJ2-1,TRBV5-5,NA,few,CASSLSGHEQFF,TGTGCCAGCAGCTTGAGCGGCCATGAGCAGTTCTTC
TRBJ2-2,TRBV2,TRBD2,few,CASSLLAGGSTGELFF,TGTGCCAGCAGTTTACTAGCGGGGGGGAGCACCGGGGAGCTGTTTTTT
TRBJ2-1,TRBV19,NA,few,CASSIGTAYNEQFF,TGTGCCAGTAGTATAGGGACAGCGTACAATGAGCAGTTCTTC